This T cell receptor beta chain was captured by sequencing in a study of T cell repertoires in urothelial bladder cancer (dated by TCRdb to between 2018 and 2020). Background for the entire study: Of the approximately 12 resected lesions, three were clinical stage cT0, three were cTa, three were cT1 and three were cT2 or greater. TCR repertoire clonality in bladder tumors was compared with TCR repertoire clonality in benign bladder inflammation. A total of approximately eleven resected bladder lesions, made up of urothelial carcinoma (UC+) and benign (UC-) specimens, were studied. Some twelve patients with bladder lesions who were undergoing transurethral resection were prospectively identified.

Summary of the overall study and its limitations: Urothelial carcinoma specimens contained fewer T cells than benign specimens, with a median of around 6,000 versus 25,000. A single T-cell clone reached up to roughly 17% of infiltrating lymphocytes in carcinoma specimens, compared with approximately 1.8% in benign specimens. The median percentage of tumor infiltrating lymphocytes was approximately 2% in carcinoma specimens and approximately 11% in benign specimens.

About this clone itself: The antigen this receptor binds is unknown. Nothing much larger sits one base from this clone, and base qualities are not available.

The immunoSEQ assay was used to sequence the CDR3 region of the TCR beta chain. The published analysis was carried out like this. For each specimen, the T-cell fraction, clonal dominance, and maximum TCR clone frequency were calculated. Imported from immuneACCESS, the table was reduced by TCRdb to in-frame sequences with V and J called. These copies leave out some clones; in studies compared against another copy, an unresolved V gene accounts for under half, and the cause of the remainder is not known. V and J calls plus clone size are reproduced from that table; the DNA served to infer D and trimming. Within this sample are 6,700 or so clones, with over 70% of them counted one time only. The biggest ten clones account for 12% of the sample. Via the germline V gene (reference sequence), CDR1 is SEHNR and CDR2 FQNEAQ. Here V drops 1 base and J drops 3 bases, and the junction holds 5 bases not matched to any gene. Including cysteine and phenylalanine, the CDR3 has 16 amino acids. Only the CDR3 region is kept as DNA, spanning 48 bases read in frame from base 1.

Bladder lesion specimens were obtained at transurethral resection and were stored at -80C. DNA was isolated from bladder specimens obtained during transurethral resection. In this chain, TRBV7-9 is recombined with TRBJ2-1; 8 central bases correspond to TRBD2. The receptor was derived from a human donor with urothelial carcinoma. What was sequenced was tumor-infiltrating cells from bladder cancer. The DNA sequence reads TGTGCCAGCAGCTTAGAACTAGCGGCCCTCTACAATGAGCAGTTCTTC. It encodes CASSLELAALYNEQFF.